Presented here are 4 T cell receptor beta chains from one specimen sequenced in a study of cytomegalovirus exposure and HLA in healthy donors. PCR involved 60 Vbeta and 13 Jbeta primers. The assay was immunoSEQ multiplex PCR, and TCRdb's table has in-frame clones only and misses some. Here the sample spans roughly 290,000 clones, 70% to 90% being singletons. Sequencing was carried out using PBMCs. The receptors derive from a woman under 30 in good health and CMV-seronegative.

The rearrangement uses TRBV30 and TRBJ1-2, with 8 bases lining up with TRBD1. The germline V gene has CDR1 GTSNPN and CDR2 SVGIG (reference sequence). The CDR3 extends over 13 amino acids. Trimming took 6 bases from V and 7 from J; bases not matched to a gene: 10. The CDR3 DNA follows: TGTGCCTGTACAAGGACAGGGCCGGGTGGCTACACCTTC. Translation gives CACTRTGPGGYTF.

Comment on this clone: One end of the junction varies from germline; a read error may be responsible. The rearrangement uses TRBV7-9 and TRBJ2-5, with TRBD2 identical over 8 bases. The germline CDR1 and CDR2 sequences are SEHNR and FQNEAQ (reference sequence). The CDR3 runs 16 residues. This chain's CDR3 is CSSSLGAGGAQETQYF. The DNA of the CDR3 is TGTTCCAGCAGCTTAGGGGCGGGGGGCGCCCAAGAGACCCAGTACTTC. Combining the CDR3 with reference TRBV7-9 and TRBJ2-5 gives the whole variable domain DTGVSQNPRHKITKRGQNVTFRCDPISEHNRLYWYRQTLGQGPEFLTYFQNEAQLEKSRLLSDRFSAERPKGSFSTLEIQRTEQGDSAMYLCSSSLGAGGAQETQYFGPGTRLLVL.

This sequence joins TRBV5-1 and TRBJ1-3; 10 bases map to TRBD1. The CDR3 has 17 residues. The ends lost 2 bases at V and 1 base at J; junction bases unmatched: 6. Germline V gives CDR1 SGHRS, CDR2 YFSETQ. CDR3 nucleotide sequence: TGCGCCAGCAGCTTTTACCGACAGGGGGCATCTGGAAACACCATATATTTT. It yields the protein CASSFYRQGASGNTIYF.

This chain uses TRBV6-6 with TRBJ1-2; D might be TRBD1 (5 bases). From germline, CDR1 is MNHNY and CDR2 SVGAGI (reference sequence). V lost 6 bases and J lost 3, with 11 bases in between. This CDR3 is built from 13 residues. The CDR3 protein is CASRQGKYYGYTF. The DNA for the CDR3 is TGTGCCAGCAGGCAGGGTAAGTACTATGGCTACACCTTC.